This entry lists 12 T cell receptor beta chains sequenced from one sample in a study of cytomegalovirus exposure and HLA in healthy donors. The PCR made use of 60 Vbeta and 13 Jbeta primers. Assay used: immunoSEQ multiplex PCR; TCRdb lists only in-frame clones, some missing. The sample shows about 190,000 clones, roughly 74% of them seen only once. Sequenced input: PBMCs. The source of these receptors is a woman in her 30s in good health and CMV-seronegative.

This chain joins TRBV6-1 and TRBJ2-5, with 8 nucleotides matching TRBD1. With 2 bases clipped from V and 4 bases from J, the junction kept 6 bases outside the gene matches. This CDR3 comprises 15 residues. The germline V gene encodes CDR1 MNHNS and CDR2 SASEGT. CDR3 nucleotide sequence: TGTGCCAGCAGTGAATCCGGGACAGGTAGAGAGACCCAGTACTTC. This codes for CASSESGTGRETQYF.

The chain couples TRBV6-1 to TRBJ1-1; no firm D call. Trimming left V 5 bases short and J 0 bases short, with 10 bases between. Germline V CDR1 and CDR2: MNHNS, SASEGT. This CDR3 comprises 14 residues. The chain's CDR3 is CASSSGILNTEAFF. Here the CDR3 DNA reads TGTGCCAGCAGTTCAGGAATCTTGAACACTGAAGCTTTCTTT.

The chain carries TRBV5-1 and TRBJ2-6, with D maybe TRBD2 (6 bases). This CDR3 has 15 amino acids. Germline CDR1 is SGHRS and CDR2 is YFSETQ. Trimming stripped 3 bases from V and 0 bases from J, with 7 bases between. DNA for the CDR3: TGCGCCAGCAGCTCGGAGGGCTCTGGGGCCAACGTCCTGACTTTC. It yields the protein CASSSEGSGANVLTF.

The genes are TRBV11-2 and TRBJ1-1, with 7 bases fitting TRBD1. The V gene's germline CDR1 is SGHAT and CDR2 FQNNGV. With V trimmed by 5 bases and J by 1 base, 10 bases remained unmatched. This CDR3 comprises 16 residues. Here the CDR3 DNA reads TGTGCCAGCAGCGCTGAGTCCGGGACAGCGAACACTGAAGCTTTCTTT. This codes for CASSAESGTANTEAFF.

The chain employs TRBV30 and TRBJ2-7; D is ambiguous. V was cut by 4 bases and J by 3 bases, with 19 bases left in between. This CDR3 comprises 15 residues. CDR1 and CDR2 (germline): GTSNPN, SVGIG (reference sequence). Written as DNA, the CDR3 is TGTGCCTGGAAACTTTCGGCCGGAGCGCGCTACGAGCAGTACTTC. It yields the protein CAWKLSAGARYEQYF.

DNA for the CDR3: TGTGCCAGCAGCGCAACAGGGGGGACCTACGAGCAGTACTTC. Translated: CASSATGGTYEQYF. The gene calls are TRBV9 and TRBJ2-7, with 8 bases aligning to TRBD1. Losses at the gene ends were 3 bases for V and 2 bases for J; bases not matched to a gene: 4. Germline V lookup: CDR1 SGDLS, CDR2 YYNGEE. There are 14 residues in the CDR3.

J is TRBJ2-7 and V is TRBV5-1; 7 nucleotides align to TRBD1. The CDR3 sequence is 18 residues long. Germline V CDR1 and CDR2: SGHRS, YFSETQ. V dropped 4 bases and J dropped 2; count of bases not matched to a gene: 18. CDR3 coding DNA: TGCGCCAGCAGCCTGGGACGGACAGGAGCATCCACTCCCTACGAGCAGTACTTC. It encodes CASSLGRTGASTPYEQYF. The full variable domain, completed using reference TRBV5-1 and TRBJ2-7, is KAGVTQTPRYLIKTRGQQVTLSCSPISGHRSVSWYQQTPGQGLQFLFEYFSETQRNKGNFPGRFSGRQFSNSRSEMNVSTLELGDSALYLCASSLGRTGASTPYEQYFGPGTRLTVT.

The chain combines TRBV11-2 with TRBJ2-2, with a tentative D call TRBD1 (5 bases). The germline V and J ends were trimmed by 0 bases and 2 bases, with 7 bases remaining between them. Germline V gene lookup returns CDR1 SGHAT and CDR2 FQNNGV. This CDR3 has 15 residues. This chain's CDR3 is CASSLDWGNTGELFF. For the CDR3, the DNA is TGTGCCAGCAGCTTAGATTGGGGCAACACCGGGGAGCTGTTTTTT.

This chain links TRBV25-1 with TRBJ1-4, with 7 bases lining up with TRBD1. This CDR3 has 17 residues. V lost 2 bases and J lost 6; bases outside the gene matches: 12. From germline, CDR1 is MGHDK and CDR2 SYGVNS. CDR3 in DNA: TGTGCCAGCAGTGAAACTAAGGGCGGGACAGCTTATGAAAAACTGTTTTTT. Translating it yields CASSETKGGTAYEKLFF.

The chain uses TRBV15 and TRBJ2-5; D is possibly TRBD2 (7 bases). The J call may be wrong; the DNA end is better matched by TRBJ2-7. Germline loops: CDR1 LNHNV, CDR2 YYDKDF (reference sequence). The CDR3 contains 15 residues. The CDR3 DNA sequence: TGTGCCACCAGCAGAGGAGGGGGGGGTCCCTACGAGCAGTACTTC. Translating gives CATSRGGGGPYEQYF.

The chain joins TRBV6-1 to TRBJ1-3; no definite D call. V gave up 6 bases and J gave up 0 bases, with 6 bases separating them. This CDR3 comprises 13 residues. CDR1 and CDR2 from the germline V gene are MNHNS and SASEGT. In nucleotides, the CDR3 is TGTGCCAGCAGCCTGTCCTCTGGAAACACCATATATTTT. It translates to CASSLSSGNTIYF.

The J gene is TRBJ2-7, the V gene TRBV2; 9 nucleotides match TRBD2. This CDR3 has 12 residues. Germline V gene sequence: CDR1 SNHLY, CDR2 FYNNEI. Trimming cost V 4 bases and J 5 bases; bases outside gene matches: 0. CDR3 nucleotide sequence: TGTGCCAGCAGTGGACTAGCGGACGAGCAGTACTTC. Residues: CASSGLADEQYF.